The 15 T cell receptor beta chains given below trace back to one sample, sequenced in a study of high-grade serous ovarian cancer treatment subgroups. Assay used: immunoSEQ multiplex PCR; TCRdb lists only in-frame clones, some missing. This table holds about 12,000 clones, about 90% found once. Tumor samples were obtained before definitive surgery or chemotherapy. Sequencing used tumor tissue. The source is a human donor with high-grade serous ovarian cancer.

The rearrangement links TRBV7-2 to TRBJ1-4; weak D call: TRBD1 (6 bases). The CDR3 consists of 13 residues. Trimming stripped 2 bases from V and 10 bases from J, with 11 bases between. Germline CDR1 SGHTA, CDR2 FQGNSA. This CDR3 is CASSLTRGGKLFF. DNA for the CDR3: TGTGCCAGCAGCTTAACCAGGGGCGGAAAACTGTTTTTT.

The chain has TRBV7-8 and TRBJ2-3, with 7 bases identical to TRBD2. V was pared by 4 bases and J by 2 bases, with 3 bases of the junction left unmatched. The CDR3 is made up of 14 amino acids. The germline gives CDR1 SGHVS, CDR2 FQNEAQ. The CDR3 nucleotides read TGTGCCAGCAGCTCGTGGGACTACACAGATACGCAGTATTTT. It yields the protein CASSSWDYTDTQYF.

This clone has a single count. The chain carries TRBV5-6 and TRBJ2-1, with 13 bases lining up with TRBD2. V dropped 4 bases and J dropped 5; count of bases not matched to a gene: 6. The V gene's germline CDR1 is SGHDT and CDR2 YYEEEE. The CDR3 is 16 residues long. CDR3 in DNA: TGTGCCAGCAGCGCCCGACTAGCGGGGGGACACAATGAGCAGTTCTTC. Its protein product is CASSARLAGGHNEQFF.

The chain carries TRBV5-4 and TRBJ2-5; TRBD1 is a possible D gene (5 bases). CDR1 and CDR2 from the germline V gene are SGHNT and YYREEE (reference sequence). CDR3 length equals 14 residues. Trimming pared 4 bases from V and 3 bases from J, leaving 13 bases between. The CDR3 nucleotides are TGTGCCAGCAGCGCCGCACTCAGGGAAGAGACCCAGTACTTC. Amino acids: CASSAALREETQYF. The full variable domain, with the rest looked up from reference TRBV5-4 and TRBJ2-5, is ETGVTQSPTHLIKTRGQQVTLRCSSQSGHNTVSWYQQALGQGPQFIFQYYREEENGRGNFPPRFSGLQFPNYSSELNVNALELDDSALYLCASSAALREETQYFGPGTRLLVL.

The rearrangement joins TRBV5-1 to TRBJ2-1; 7 nucleotides line up with TRBD1. The CDR3 runs to 15 residues. The germline V gene encodes CDR1 SGHRS and CDR2 YFSETQ. V dropped 4 bases and J dropped 6; count of bases not matched to a gene: 10. As DNA, the CDR3 is TGCGCCAGCAGCATTACAGGGGAAGGTTTCAATGAGCAGTTCTTC. Residues: CASSITGEGFNEQFF.

There are a few counts of this clone. The chain links TRBV10-3 to TRBJ2-2, with a tentative D call TRBD2 (6 bases). The V end lost 6 bases, the J end lost 0 bases, and 11 bases lay between the germline ends. The germline V gene encodes CDR1 ENHRY and CDR2 SYGVKD. There are 15 residues in the CDR3. Here the CDR3 reads CAIRGDSSNTGELFF. In DNA form, the CDR3 reads TGTGCCATCAGGGGGGACTCGTCGAACACCGGGGAGCTGTTTTTT.

The chain combines TRBV9 with TRBJ1-3, with D possibly matching TRBD1 (6 bases). Looked up from germline, CDR1 is SGDLS and CDR2 is YYNGEE. The CDR3 is 15 residues long. V lost 4 bases, J lost 4 bases, and 15 bases lay in between. This chain's CDR3 is CASSTEGVWGNTIYF. CDR3 bases: TGTGCCAGCAGCACAGAGGGGGTATGGGGAAACACCATATATTTT.

The rearrangement links TRBV5-1 to TRBJ2-6; 10 bases align to TRBD2. Germline values: CDR1 SGHRS, CDR2 YFSETQ. V was pared by 0 bases and J by 0 bases, with 3 bases of the junction left unmatched. This CDR3 has 18 amino acids. The CDR3 reads CASSLALAGASGANVLTF. For the CDR3, the DNA is TGCGCCAGCAGCTTGGCGCTAGCGGGAGCCTCTGGGGCCAACGTCCTGACTTTC.

This clone was detected only once. The chain is built from TRBV6-1 and TRBJ2-7; 11 bases align to TRBD1. CDR1 and CDR2 (germline): MNHNS, SASEGT. The CDR3 runs 15 residues. J gave up 5 bases and V 6 bases, and 9 bases lay outside the gene matches. CDR3 loop: CASSRSRTGGHEQYF. DNA for the CDR3: TGTGCCAGCAGCCGATCTCGGACAGGGGGCCACGAGCAGTACTTC.

V is TRBV9 and J is TRBJ2-1, with a possible D match to TRBD2 (5 bases). Trimming took off 4 bases at V and 10 bases at J, with 12 bases between the two ends. Germline V gives CDR1 SGDLS, CDR2 YYNGEE. CDR3 size: 12 residues. The CDR3 bases are TGTGCCAGCAGCCCCGTTCGGGGAGAGCAGTTCTTC. The encoded protein is CASSPVRGEQFF.

The V and J genes are TRBV25-1 and TRBJ1-1; the D gene is possibly TRBD1 (5 bases). The CDR3 loop spans 12 amino acids. V gave up 6 bases and J gave up 7 bases, with 12 bases separating them. Per germline, CDR1 MGHDK and CDR2 SYGVNS. In DNA form, the CDR3 reads TGTGCCAGCAGGAGAGGGGCAGGTGAAGCTTTCTTT. Translation gives CASRRGAGEAFF.

This clone was counted between two and nine times. The chain has TRBV27 and TRBJ1-6; D remains ambiguous. The V and J ends lost 5 bases and 10 bases respectively, with 12 bases between them. Germline V CDR1 and CDR2: MNHEY, SMNVEV (reference sequence). This CDR3 comprises 13 residues. The CDR3 region has the DNA TGTGCCAGCAGTCCACAATTGGGCTCACCCCTCCACTTT. It specifies CASSPQLGSPLHF.

The chain recombines TRBV7-8 with TRBJ2-5; a weak D match, TRBD1 (6 bases). The CDR3 length is 16 residues. The V gene's germline CDR1 is SGHVS and CDR2 FQNEAQ. The germline V and J ends were trimmed by 5 bases and 2 bases, with 18 bases remaining between them. As DNA, the CDR3 is TGTGCCAGCAGCCCGAGCAGGGGACAAAATCAAGAGACCCAGTACTTC. Translating it yields CASSPSRGQNQETQYF. Full variable domain (rest looked up from reference TRBV7-8 and TRBJ2-5): GAGVSQSPRYKVAKRGQDVALRCDPISGHVSLFWYQQALGQGPEFLTYFQNEAQLDKSGLPSDRFFAERPEGSVSTLKIQRTQQEDSAVYLCASSPSRGQNQETQYFGPGTRLLVL.

This chain uses TRBV11-2 with TRBJ1-5; D is ambiguous. Germline CDR1 reads SGHAT; CDR2 reads FQNNGV. The CDR3 has 15 amino acids. V lost 10 bases and J 4 bases, leaving 20 bases between the germline ends. The CDR3 protein is CANPPEGRRNQPQHF. Here the CDR3 DNA reads TGTGCCAACCCCCCCGAGGGCCGGAGAAATCAGCCCCAGCATTTT.

This clone was found once. The V and J genes are TRBV29-1 and TRBJ1-5, with 9 nucleotides matching TRBD1. The germline gives CDR1 SQVTM, CDR2 ANQGSEA. The length of the CDR3 is 13 residues. Trimming took 4 bases from V and 5 from J; bases not matched to a gene: 3. CDR3 DNA sequence: TGCAGCGTTGGACAGGGGGGCGATCAGCCCCAGCATTTT. Amino acids: CSVGQGGDQPQHF. Complete variable domain (other parts from reference TRBV29-1 and TRBJ1-5): SAVISQKPSRDICQRGTSLTIQCQVDSQVTMMFWYRQQPGQSLTLIATANQGSEATYESGFVIDKFPISRPNLTFSTLTVSNMSPEDSSIYLCSVGQGGDQPQHFGDGTRLSIL.